This is a list of T cell receptor beta chains from one sample in a study of T-cell reconstitution after alpha-beta-depleted transplantation in children. TCRdb reanalysed the PCR reads using MiXCR and keeps one entry per CDR3 protein. The sample yields 98,000 or so distinct CDR3 sequences, 5% to 8% seen once. The source was PBMCs, mostly from graft donor cells, collected 360 days after TCRalphabeta/CD19-depleted stem cell transplant. The source is a male patient between 2 and 15 years old who had a stem cell transplant for acute lymphoblastic leukemia, so the T cells may come from the graft donor. CDR3s include the opening cysteine and the closing phenylalanine or tryptophan. Each record gives: clone size, V gene, J gene, D gene, CDR3 DNA, CDR3 protein. A D gene is named only where the DNA matches it firmly. Where a row states a size, it is once, few, many or the class of an expanded clone; other rows omit it.

-	TRBV4-3	TRBJ2-3	-	TGCGCCAGCAGCCCGGCCAGGGGCCCCACGAATACGCAGTATTTT	CASSPARGPTNTQYF
many	TRBV5-8	TRBJ2-5	-	TGTGCCAGCAGCTTATGGGATGGTTTGGAGACCCAGTACTTC	CASSLWDGLETQYF
few	TRBV7-2	TRBJ2-7	TRBD1	TGTGCCAGCAGCACCTCGGGACAGGGGGCCGACGACGAGCAGTACTTC	CASSTSGQGADDEQYF
-	TRBV9	TRBJ2-7	TRBD1	TGTGCCAGCAGCCCAACAGGGGGCCTTTTGAACGAGCAGTACTTC	CASSPTGGLLNEQYF
many	TRBV5-1	TRBJ2-7	TRBD1	TGCGCCAGCAGCGCCGGGACAGGTGCCTCCTACGAGCAGTACTTC	CASSAGTGASYEQYF
many	TRBV29-1	TRBJ2-2	-	TGCAGCCCCGGGACACCACAATCGAACACCGGGGAGCTGTTTTTT	CSPGTPQSNTGELFF
-	TRBV5-5	TRBJ2-7	TRBD2	TGTGCCAGCAGCTTGGATGTAGCGGGGGTTTCGCAGTACTTC	CASSLDVAGVSQYF
-	TRBV7-9	TRBJ2-2	-	TGTGCCAGCAGACCCCGGGACGCCCCCAGAACCGGGGAGCTGTTTTTT	CASRPRDAPRTGELFF
many	TRBV28	TRBJ2-1	TRBD2	TGTGCCAGCAGTCTTAGCGGGAGAATATCCTACAATGAGCAGTTCTTC	CASSLSGRISYNEQFF
many	TRBV13	TRBJ1-1	-	TGTGCCAGCAGGTTCAGGTTATACACTGAAGCTTTCTTT	CASRFRLYTEAFF
few	TRBV6-5	TRBJ2-7	-	TGTGCCAGCAGTTACAGGGGTCCTAGCTCCTACGAGCAGTACTTC	CASSYRGPSSYEQYF
many	TRBV12-3/TRBV12-4	TRBJ2-3	-	TGTGCCAGCAGTCCTTGGCGGGACACAGATACGCAGTATTTT	CASSPWRDTDTQYF
many	TRBV2	TRBJ2-3	TRBD1	TGTGCCAGCAGCGTACCGGGACAGGGCACAGATACGCAGTATTTT	CASSVPGQGTDTQYF
many	TRBV7-3	TRBJ2-1	TRBD2	TGTGCCAGCAGCTCGGGACTAGCACGCAATGAGCAGTTCTTC	CASSSGLARNEQFF
few	TRBV6-2/TRBV6-3	TRBJ2-5	TRBD1	TGTGCCAGCAGTTACACCCGACAGGGGAAATTCCAAGAGACCCAGTACTTC	CASSYTRQGKFQETQYF
many	TRBV12-3/TRBV12-4	TRBJ1-6	-	TGTGCCAGCGGCCGGATCGGGGATTCACCCCTCCACTTT	CASGRIGDSPLHF
many	TRBV4-3	TRBJ2-1	TRBD2	TGCGCCAGCAGCCAAGACCGGGGGGTCTCCTACAATGAGCAGTTCTTC	CASSQDRGVSYNEQFF
-	TRBV27	TRBJ1-1	-	TGTGCCAGCAGACCGACAAGGAACACTGAAGCTTTCTTT	CASRPTRNTEAFF
many	TRBV4-3	TRBJ2-2	TRBD2	TGCGCCAGCAGACAAGAACGACTAGCGTGGACCGGGGAGCTGTTTTTT	CASRQERLAWTGELFF
-	TRBV28	TRBJ2-5	-	TGTGCCAGCATTCAAGGGGGACGGAAAGAAGAGACCCAGTACTTC	CASIQGGRKEETQYF
-	TRBV2	TRBJ2-1	-	TGTGCCACCCAGGGTAACTACAATGAGCAGTTCTTC	CATQGNYNEQFF
many	TRBV9	TRBJ2-7	-	TGTGCCAGCAGCGCCCGACAGGATCCCTACGAGCAGTACTTC	CASSARQDPYEQYF
few	TRBV4-2	TRBJ1-1	-	TGTGCCAGCAGCCAAGAACCACGAGGACGGGGGGGAACTGAAGCTTTCTTT	CASSQEPRGRGGTEAFF
few	TRBV5-4	TRBJ2-7	TRBD1	TGTGCCAGCAGCCCACAAGGGACAGGGCGAAACGAGCAGTACTTC	CASSPQGTGRNEQYF
many	TRBV6-5	TRBJ2-1	TRBD2	TGTGCCAGCAGTTTCCCTAGCGGGAGGGTAAATGAGCAGTTCTTC	CASSFPSGRVNEQFF
many	TRBV5-1	TRBJ2-7	-	TGCGCCAGCAGCTTGGTTATAGCCTCAGACTACGAGCAGTACTTC	CASSLVIASDYEQYF
many	TRBV4-2	TRBJ2-7	-	TGTGCCAGCAGCCAAGTCTCCCAGGGCCGCGAGCAGTACTTC	CASSQVSQGREQYF
-	TRBV6-1	TRBJ1-2	TRBD1	TGTGCCAGCAGTACAAGGGACAGGCCTGGGGGCTACACCTTC	CASSTRDRPGGYTF
many	TRBV12-3/TRBV12-4	TRBJ2-5	-	TGTGCCAGCAGTTTTGGGATCCAAGAGACCCAGTACTTC	CASSFGIQETQYF
-	TRBV4-2	TRBJ2-5	-	TGTGCCAGCAGCCAAGATCAGAGCGAAGAGACCCAGTACTTC	CASSQDQSEETQYF
many	TRBV6-5	TRBJ1-5	-	TGTGCCAGCAGTTACTCGTGGCAGGGGTTTGATCAGCCCCAGCATTTT	CASSYSWQGFDQPQHF
-	TRBV29-1	TRBJ1-1	-	TGCAGCGTTCTCCTGACTACTGAAGCTTTCTTT	CSVLLTTEAFF
many	TRBV7-9	TRBJ2-7	-	TGTGCCAGCAGCTTAGTTCTTCATAACGAGCAGTACTTC	CASSLVLHNEQYF
many	TRBV10-3	TRBJ2-7	-	TGTGCCATCAGTGGAAGGCCCGGCGAGCAGTACTTC	CAISGRPGEQYF
-	TRBV25-1	TRBJ1-2	TRBD1	TGTGCCAGCAGTGGGCCGGACAGGGGGCGTCATGGCTACACCTTC	CASSGPDRGRHGYTF